Listed below are T cell receptor beta chains from one sample, sequenced in a study of breast tumors, draining lymph nodes, adjacent tissues. TCRdb called the multiplex PCR reads again in MiXCR, with one record for every CDR3 protein. The sample records 140,000 to 150,000 distinct CDR3 sequences, approximately 32% being singletons. The sequenced material came from axillary lymph node tissue. The receptors were gathered from a female donor with breast cancer. Some clones in this sample may be carry-over from other donors' samples. Each CDR3 is given without its conserved first and last residue. D genes are given only for firm matches. A row's size may be missing; if present it is once, few, many or a size class.

clone size: many; J gene: TRBJ2-7; D gene: TRBD2; V gene: TRBV7-8; CDR3 protein: ASSLRTSGAYEQY
clone size: many; J gene: TRBJ2-1; D gene: NA; V gene: TRBV13; CDR3 protein: ASSLRRVTGFLF
clone size: NA; J gene: TRBJ1-1; D gene: NA; V gene: TRBV20-1; CDR3 protein: SAREHKVVPNTEAF
clone size: NA; J gene: TRBJ1-6; D gene: NA; V gene: TRBV19; CDR3 protein: ASSLHEGNPPLH
clone size: many; J gene: TRBJ1-2; D gene: TRBD1; V gene: TRBV7-9; CDR3 protein: ASSSTGVALKDGYT
clone size: many; J gene: TRBJ2-1; D gene: NA; V gene: TRBV30; CDR3 protein: AWSAGRINEQF
clone size: many; J gene: TRBJ2-2; D gene: TRBD2; V gene: TRBV5-1; CDR3 protein: ASSAGGANTGELF
clone size: NA; J gene: TRBJ2-1; D gene: NA; V gene: TRBV7-9; CDR3 protein: ASSLPALAYEQF
clone size: NA; J gene: TRBJ1-1; D gene: TRBD1; V gene: TRBV5-8; CDR3 protein: ASSLRTGRSMNTEAF
clone size: NA; J gene: TRBJ1-1; D gene: NA; V gene: TRBV7-6; CDR3 protein: ASSPKVGDRAEAF
clone size: many; J gene: TRBJ1-6; D gene: TRBD1; V gene: TRBV18; CDR3 protein: ASSPRTGDNSPLH
clone size: many; J gene: TRBJ1-3; D gene: NA; V gene: TRBV6-5; CDR3 protein: ASSRESGNTIY
clone size: NA; J gene: TRBJ1-6; D gene: NA; V gene: TRBV20-1; CDR3 protein: SASGQLDSPLR
clone size: NA; J gene: TRBJ2-3; D gene: NA; V gene: TRBV19; CDR3 protein: ASSITASGTDTQY
clone size: many; J gene: TRBJ1-6; D gene: NA; V gene: TRBV11-3; CDR3 protein: ASNPRHRFKASPLH
clone size: NA; J gene: TRBJ2-1; D gene: NA; V gene: TRBV7-2; CDR3 protein: ASSLALRRGHF
clone size: many; J gene: TRBJ2-3; D gene: NA; V gene: TRBV15; CDR3 protein: ATSSPFRVMTADTQY
clone size: NA; J gene: TRBJ1-6; D gene: NA; V gene: TRBV7-2; CDR3 protein: ASSTQRGPLH
clone size: NA; J gene: TRBJ2-3; D gene: NA; V gene: TRBV3-1; CDR3 protein: ASSQDSTDTQY
clone size: many; J gene: TRBJ2-3; D gene: TRBD1; V gene: TRBV6-6; CDR3 protein: ASSYGQGVRDTQY
clone size: NA; J gene: TRBJ2-5; D gene: NA; V gene: TRBV5-1; CDR3 protein: ASSFLPGADTQY
clone size: many; J gene: TRBJ2-7; D gene: NA; V gene: TRBV11-2; CDR3 protein: ASSLDRYYEQY
clone size: many; J gene: TRBJ2-7; D gene: NA; V gene: TRBV5-5; CDR3 protein: ASHRPGARAYEQY
clone size: many; J gene: TRBJ2-3; D gene: TRBD2; V gene: TRBV25-1; CDR3 protein: ASSPAGTSGVGSTDTQY
clone size: NA; J gene: TRBJ1-4; D gene: TRBD1; V gene: TRBV4-1; CDR3 protein: ASSHPQYASGDRDRKLF
clone size: NA; J gene: TRBJ2-3; D gene: TRBD2; V gene: TRBV5-5; CDR3 protein: ASSLSRELAGFGLDTQY
clone size: NA; J gene: TRBJ1-4; D gene: NA; V gene: TRBV12-5; CDR3 protein: ASGLVTVANEKLF
clone size: many; J gene: TRBJ2-5; D gene: TRBD2; V gene: TRBV2; CDR3 protein: ASTPGVAGAGETQY
clone size: NA; J gene: TRBJ2-7; D gene: TRBD2; V gene: TRBV20-1; CDR3 protein: SVFSGRLYEQY
clone size: many; J gene: TRBJ2-3; D gene: TRBD2; V gene: TRBV3-1; CDR3 protein: ASSARTSGGADTQY
clone size: NA; J gene: TRBJ1-5; D gene: NA; V gene: TRBV12-3/TRBV12-4; CDR3 protein: ASSYPEGSNQPQH
clone size: many; J gene: TRBJ1-5; D gene: NA; V gene: TRBV18; CDR3 protein: ASSPQGSNQPQH
clone size: NA; J gene: TRBJ1-5; D gene: TRBD1; V gene: TRBV20-1; CDR3 protein: SAGTGSNQPQH
clone size: many; J gene: TRBJ2-1; D gene: TRBD1; V gene: TRBV6-2/TRBV6-3; CDR3 protein: ASSQQGYNEQF
clone size: many; J gene: TRBJ2-5; D gene: NA; V gene: TRBV9; CDR3 protein: ASSVGQETQY
clone size: few; J gene: TRBJ2-7; D gene: NA; V gene: TRBV6-6; CDR3 protein: ASTSPGLSGYEQY
clone size: once; J gene: TRBJ1-4; D gene: TRBD1; V gene: TRBV4-1; CDR3 protein: AGSQDRGTANEKLF
clone size: NA; J gene: TRBJ2-3; D gene: NA; V gene: TRBV7-6; CDR3 protein: ASSLDEGAQY
clone size: few; J gene: TRBJ1-5; D gene: NA; V gene: TRBV6-6; CDR3 protein: ASGYSQGQPQH
clone size: many; J gene: TRBJ1-4; D gene: NA; V gene: TRBV28; CDR3 protein: ASMSGVTNEKLF
clone size: many; J gene: TRBJ1-4; D gene: NA; V gene: TRBV19; CDR3 protein: ASSKGTTWAGAEKLF